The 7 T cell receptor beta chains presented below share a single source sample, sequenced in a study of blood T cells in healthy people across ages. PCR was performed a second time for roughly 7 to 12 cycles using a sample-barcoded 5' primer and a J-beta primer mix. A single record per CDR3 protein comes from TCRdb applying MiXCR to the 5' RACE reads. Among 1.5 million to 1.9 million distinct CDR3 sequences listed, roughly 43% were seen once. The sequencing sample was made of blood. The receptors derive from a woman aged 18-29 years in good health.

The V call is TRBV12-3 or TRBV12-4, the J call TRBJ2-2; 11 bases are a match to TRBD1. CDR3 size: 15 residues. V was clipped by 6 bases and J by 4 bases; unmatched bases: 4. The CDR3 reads CASRRTGGVTGELFF. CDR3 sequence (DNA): TGTGCCAGCAGGAGGACAGGGGGCGTCACCGGGGAGCTGTTTTTT.

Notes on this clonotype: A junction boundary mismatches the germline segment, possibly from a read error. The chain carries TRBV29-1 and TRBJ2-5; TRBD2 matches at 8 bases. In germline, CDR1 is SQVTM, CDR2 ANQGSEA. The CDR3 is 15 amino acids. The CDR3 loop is CSVEVVAGPRGEQYF. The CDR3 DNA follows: TGCAGCGTGGAAGTAGTAGCGGGACCCCGTGGGGAGCAGTACTTC.

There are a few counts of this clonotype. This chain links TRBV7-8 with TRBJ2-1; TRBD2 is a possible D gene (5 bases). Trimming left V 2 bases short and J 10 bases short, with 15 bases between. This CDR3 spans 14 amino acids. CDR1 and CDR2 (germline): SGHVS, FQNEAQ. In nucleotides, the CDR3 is TGTGCCAGCAGCTTATATTCTAGCTTGGGCGAGCAGTTCTTC. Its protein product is CASSLYSSLGEQFF.

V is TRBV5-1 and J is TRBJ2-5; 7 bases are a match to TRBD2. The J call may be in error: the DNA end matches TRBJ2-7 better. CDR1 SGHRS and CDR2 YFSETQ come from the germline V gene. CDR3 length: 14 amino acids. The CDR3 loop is CASSHTGLEREQYF. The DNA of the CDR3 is TGCGCCAGCAGCCATACAGGACTAGAACGCGAGCAGTACTTC.

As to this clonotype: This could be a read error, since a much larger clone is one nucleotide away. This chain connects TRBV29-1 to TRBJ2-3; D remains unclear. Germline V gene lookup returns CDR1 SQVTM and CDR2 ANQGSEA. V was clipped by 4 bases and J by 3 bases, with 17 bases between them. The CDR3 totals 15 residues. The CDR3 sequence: CSVAGAGSSTDTQYF. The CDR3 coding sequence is TGCAGCGTTGCGGGTGCCGGGTCTAGTACAGATACGCAGTATTTT.

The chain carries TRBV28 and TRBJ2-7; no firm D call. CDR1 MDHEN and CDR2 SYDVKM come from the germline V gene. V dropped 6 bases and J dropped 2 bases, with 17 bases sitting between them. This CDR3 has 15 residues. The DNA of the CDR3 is TGTGCCAGCAGCCTCAAAGCGTTCTGGCCCTACGAGCAGTACTTC. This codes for CASSLKAFWPYEQYF.

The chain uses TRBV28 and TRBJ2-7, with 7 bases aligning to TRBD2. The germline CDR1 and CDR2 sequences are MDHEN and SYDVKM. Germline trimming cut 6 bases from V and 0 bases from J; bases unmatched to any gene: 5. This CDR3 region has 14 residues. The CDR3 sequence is CASRIGGSSYEQYF. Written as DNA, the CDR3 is TGTGCCAGCAGGATCGGCGGGAGCTCCTACGAGCAGTACTTC.